These 22 T cell receptor beta chains were all obtained from the same sample, sequenced in a study of radiation and T cells in renal cell carcinoma. Profiled with immunoSEQ multiplex PCR; TCRdb holds only in-frame clones, not every one. The sample lists some 78,000 clones, 89% seen once, with 5% to 7.5% in the top ten. Time point reported: blood 4 weeks post-SBRT, at nephrectomy. The treatment is: 15 Gy SBRT to primary tumor, nephrectomy 4 weeks later. The specimen was blood, collected from a patient whose treatment included radiotherapy and nephrectomy. Receptor source: a woman in her 70s with renal cell carcinoma.

V usage is TRBV6-4 and J usage is TRBJ1-5; D unresolved. V shed 4 bases and J shed 2 bases, with 9 bases lying between them. Germline V gene data show CDR1 as MRHNA and CDR2 as SNTAGT. This CDR3 has 14 residues. The DNA for the CDR3 is TGTGCCAGCAGTGTTCTCGGGGGCAATCAGCCCCAGCATTTT. Protein: CASSVLGGNQPQHF.

Here the CDR3 DNA reads TGTGCCAGCAGCGCAAGCGGGATCCAGGATGAGCAGTTCTTC. Amino acids: CASSASGIQDEQFF. The rearrangement joins TRBV9 to TRBJ2-1; 7 bases are shared with TRBD2. Per germline, CDR1 SGDLS and CDR2 YYNGEE. The CDR3 consists of 14 residues. V lost 3 bases and J lost 8; bases outside the gene matches: 8.

This clone was recorded only once. The chain recombines TRBV7-9 with TRBJ1-2; 11 bases fit TRBD1. After removal of 4 bases from V and 6 bases from J, the junction contained 10 bases not matched to a gene. Germline V gene data show CDR1 as SEHNR and CDR2 as FQNEAQ (reference sequence). The CDR3 loop spans 16 amino acids. The CDR3: CASSSPSGQGVHGYTF. In nucleotides, the CDR3 is TGTGCCAGCAGCTCCCCCTCGGGACAGGGGGTACATGGCTACACCTTC.

This clone was picked up one time. The V call is TRBV7-8, the J call TRBJ1-3; D is undetermined. CDR1 and CDR2 (germline): SGHVS, FQNEAQ. The V gene lost 0 bases and the J gene lost 0 bases, with 6 bases spanning the gap. CDR3 length equals 15 residues. CDR3 sequence (DNA): TGTGCCAGCAGCTTAGCCGGGAGCTCTGGAAACACCATATATTTT. Translated: CASSLAGSSGNTIYF.

The gene calls are TRBV5-4 and TRBJ1-1, with 8 positions matching TRBD1. There are 14 residues in the CDR3. The germline CDR1 and CDR2 sequences are SGHNT and YYREEE (reference sequence). The V and J ends lost 0 bases and 6 bases, in that order; junction bases with no gene match: 4. CDR3 protein: CASSLGTGSSEAFF. CDR3 bases: TGTGCCAGCAGCTTGGGGACAGGGAGCTCTGAAGCTTTCTTT.

This clone was detected once. The V gene is TRBV18, the J gene TRBJ2-5, with D maybe TRBD2 (5 bases). Trimming stripped 3 bases from V and 2 bases from J, with 13 bases between. The CDR3 runs 15 residues. The germline CDR1 and CDR2 sequences are KGHSH and LQKENI. This CDR3 reads CASSPGGSAQETQYF. The CDR3 DNA follows: TGTGCCAGCTCACCCGGAGGTAGCGCACAAGAGACCCAGTACTTC.

The chain has TRBV7-6 and TRBJ2-7; 14 nucleotides line up with TRBD2. CDR1 is SGHVS, CDR2 FNYEAQ, per germline. V shed 5 bases, J shed 6 bases, and the junction held 9 bases outside the gene matches. This CDR3 comprises 16 residues. The CDR3 loop reads CASSPPGLAGALEQYF. The DNA for the CDR3 is TGTGCCAGCAGCCCACCGGGACTAGCGGGGGCACTCGAGCAGTACTTC.

The rearrangement joins TRBV7-2 to TRBJ1-1; 7 nucleotides match TRBD1. Germline V CDR1 and CDR2: SGHTA, FQGNSA. Trimming removed 5 bases from V and 5 bases from J; junction bases left unmatched: 11. CDR3 length equals 15 residues. CDR3 sequence (DNA): TGTGCCAGCAGCCCCAACAGGGGCCGGGGGACTGAAGCTTTCTTT. This sequence encodes CASSPNRGRGTEAFF. Full variable domain (remainder filled in from reference TRBV7-2 and TRBJ1-1): GAGVSQSPSNKVTEKGKDVELRCDPISGHTALYWYRQSLGQGLEFLIYFQGNSAPDKSGLPSDRFSAERTGGSVSTLTIQRTQQEDSAVYLCASSPNRGRGTEAFFGQGTRLTVV.

V and J are TRBV7-6 and TRBJ2-3; TRBD2 matches 8 bases. The V segment lost 5 bases and the J segment 4 bases; nucleotides outside the gene matches: 5. Germline V CDR1 and CDR2: SGHVS, FNYEAQ. This CDR3 contains 14 residues. CDR3 in amino acids: CASSVTSGADTQYF. For the CDR3, the DNA is TGTGCCAGCAGCGTAACTAGCGGCGCAGATACGCAGTATTTT. The full variable domain, in which reference TRBV7-6 and TRBJ2-3 provide the parts outside the CDR3, is GAGVSQSPRYKVTKRGQDVALRCDPISGHVSLYWYRQALGQGPEFLTYFNYEAQQDKSGLPNDRFSAERPEGSISTLTIQRTEQRDSAMYRCASSVTSGADTQYFGPGTRLTVL.

The rearrangement links TRBV25-1 to TRBJ1-1, with D uncertain. Trimming took off 6 bases at V and 7 bases at J, with 6 bases between the two ends. Per the germline V gene, CDR1 is MGHDK and CDR2 is SYGVNS. The length of the CDR3 is 10 residues. The CDR3 here is CASREIEAFF. DNA of the CDR3: TGTGCCAGCAGGGAAATTGAAGCTTTCTTT.

The CDR3 loop is CASRVTGTAYEQYF. The CDR3 nucleotides read TGTGCCAGCAGGGTGACCGGGACAGCCTACGAGCAGTACTTC. The chain has TRBV28 and TRBJ2-7, with 7 bases lining up with TRBD1. The CDR3 has 14 residues. V was pared by 6 bases and J by 2 bases, with 7 bases of the junction left unmatched. From germline, CDR1 is MDHEN and CDR2 SYDVKM.

The V call is TRBV30, the J call TRBJ2-2, with D uncertain. V was shortened by 0 bases and J by 2 bases, with 1 base between the two germline ends. This CDR3 region has 12 residues. Germline V gene lookup returns CDR1 GTSNPN and CDR2 SVGIG (reference sequence). CDR3 coding DNA: TGTGCCTGGAGTGTTAACACCGGGGAGCTGTTTTTT. Amino acid sequence: CAWSVNTGELFF.

The chain joins TRBV6-4 to TRBJ2-5, with 7 bases aligning to TRBD2. The germline V gene encodes CDR1 MRHNA and CDR2 SNTAGT. The junction had 11 bases not matched to a gene; V was cut back by 9 bases and J by 4 bases. The CDR3 is 14 residues long. The CDR3 is CASGEGLLGETQYF. CDR3 bases: TGTGCCAGTGGGGAGGGGCTTCTGGGAGAGACCCAGTACTTC.

This chain uses TRBV23-1 with TRBJ1-2; D is unresolved. TRBV23-1 has ORF status, its function being uncertain. V dropped 0 bases and J dropped 3 bases, with 17 bases sitting between them. The CDR3 is made up of 17 amino acids. This chain's CDR3 is CASSQSGGEGRDYGYTF. CDR3 DNA sequence: TGCGCCAGCAGTCAATCTGGCGGTGAGGGAAGGGACTATGGCTACACCTTC.

The rearrangement joins TRBV19 to TRBJ2-4; D might be TRBD1 (5 bases). This CDR3 is built from 14 residues. Germline assignment: CDR1 LNHDA and CDR2 SQIVND (reference sequence). Trimming cost V 4 bases and J 8 bases, with 15 bases left between them. CDR3 nucleotides: TGTGCCAGTAGTACTCAGGGCTTACAGGACATTCAGTACTTC. Encoded protein: CASSTQGLQDIQYF.

CDR3 sequence (DNA): TGTGCCAGCAGCTTATCGGCAGCCTCTAGCACAGATACGCAGTATTTT. Translated: CASSLSAASSTDTQYF. This chain uses TRBV7-2 with TRBJ2-3, with no clear D. Trimming cost V 2 bases and J 0 bases, with 12 bases left between them. Germline CDR1 SGHTA, CDR2 FQGNSA. The CDR3 is 16 amino acids.

The chain couples TRBV5-1 to TRBJ1-1; D unclear. Trimming removed 0 bases from V and 5 bases from J, with 11 bases in between. Germline values: CDR1 SGHRS, CDR2 YFSETQ. The CDR3 has 14 residues. This CDR3 reads CASSLDWGGTEAFF. The CDR3 DNA reads as TGCGCCAGCAGCTTGGATTGGGGAGGAACTGAAGCTTTCTTT. The full variable domain, in which reference TRBV5-1 and TRBJ1-1 provide the parts outside the CDR3, is KAGVTQTPRYLIKTRGQQVTLSCSPISGHRSVSWYQQTPGQGLQFLFEYFSETQRNKGNFPGRFSGRQFSNSRSEMNVSTLELGDSALYLCASSLDWGGTEAFFGQGTRLTVV.

The V call is TRBV4-3, the J call TRBJ2-5; D not resolved. Germline CDR1 reads LGHNA; CDR2 reads YSLEER. V lost 0 bases and J lost 6, with 8 bases in between. CDR3 length: 13 residues. CDR3 sequence reads: CASSQEVGKTQYF. CDR3 nucleotides: TGCGCCAGCAGCCAAGAGGTAGGAAAGACCCAGTACTTC.

The J gene is TRBJ2-2, the V gene TRBV18; TRBD1 might be the D (5 bases). V was shortened by 0 bases and J by 2 bases, with 10 bases between the two germline ends. This CDR3 has 16 residues. CDR1 is KGHSH, CDR2 LQKENI, per germline. CDR3: CASSPPMTANTGELFF. The CDR3 DNA sequence: TGTGCCAGCTCACCACCGATGACAGCTAACACCGGGGAGCTGTTTTTT.

V is TRBV9 and J is TRBJ1-2; D gene uncertain. CDR3 length equals 15 residues. With 1 base removed from V and 2 bases from J, the gap between germline ends came to 12 bases. The germline V gene encodes CDR1 SGDLS and CDR2 YYNGEE. CDR3 residues: CASSVRRGGNYGYTF. CDR3 coding DNA: TGTGCCAGCAGCGTAAGGAGAGGAGGGAACTATGGCTACACCTTC.

The CDR3 region is CASSLVPDSGELFF. CDR3 nucleotides: TGCGCCAGCAGCTTGGTTCCAGACTCCGGGGAGCTGTTTTTT. The chain has TRBV5-1 and TRBJ2-2; no firm D call. Germline assignment: CDR1 SGHRS and CDR2 YFSETQ. V was cut by 0 bases and J by 6 bases, with 9 bases left in between. This CDR3 is built from 14 residues.

The gene calls are TRBV7-6 and TRBJ1-2; D unresolved. Trimming took 5 bases from V and 2 from J, leaving 9 bases between them. The CDR3 sequence is 13 residues long. The germline CDR1 and CDR2 sequences are SGHVS and FNYEAQ. CDR3 sequence (DNA): TGTGCCAGCAGCCTCTCGTCGAACTATGGCTACACCTTC. As protein: CASSLSSNYGYTF.